The next 10 T cell receptor beta chains were all read from a single sample in a study of shared clonotypes between healthy human individuals. Generated by immunoSEQ multiplex PCR, the TCRdb table keeps only in-frame clones and is missing some. Of roughly 2.4 million clones in the sample, about 94% were seen once. Sequencing was carried out using naive CD4+ T cells sorted from blood. Subset denoted: CD45RA+ positively selected. The receptors stem from a man aged 18 to 30 in good health.

This rearrangement joins TRBV2 to TRBJ2-7; 11 bases align to TRBD2. The CDR3 has 14 residues. The V and J ends lost 7 bases and 3 bases, in that order; junction bases with no gene match: 5. In germline, CDR1 is SNHLY, CDR2 FYNNEI. CDR3 amino acids: CASTAGTSGYEQYF. CDR3 nucleotides: TGTGCCAGCACCGCGGGGACTAGCGGCTACGAGCAGTACTTC. The variable domain in full, completed from reference TRBV2 and TRBJ2-7, reads EPEVTQTPSHQVTQMGQEVILRCVPISNHLYFYWYRQILGQKVEFLVSFYNNEISEKSEIFDDQFSVERPDGSNFTLKIRSTKLEDSAMYFCASTAGTSGYEQYFGPGTRLTVT.

This clone has just a few counts. The V gene is TRBV6-1, the J gene TRBJ1-2, with D possibly being TRBD1 (5 bases). CDR3 length: 13 amino acids. The germline gives CDR1 MNHNS, CDR2 SASEGT. V dropped 7 bases and J dropped 5 bases, with 14 bases sitting between them. DNA of the CDR3: TGTGCCAGCAAAAGTTGGGGGAGTTATGGCTACACCTTC. Translating it yields CASKSWGSYGYTF.

This chain links TRBV10-3 with TRBJ2-1, with D perhaps TRBD2 (5 bases). V was shortened by 0 bases and J by 3 bases, with 9 bases between the two germline ends. The germline V gene encodes CDR1 ENHRY and CDR2 SYGVKD. The CDR3 has 15 residues. The CDR3 nucleotides are TGTGCCATCAGTGAGTCAGCTAGCTTCTACAATGAGCAGTTCTTC. Amino acid sequence: CAISESASFYNEQFF.

Comment on this clone: The same CDR3 is also encoded by other DNA sequences in this sample. The genes are TRBV7-2 and TRBJ2-7, with D unresolved. The germline V and J ends were trimmed by 1 base and 2 bases, with 3 bases remaining between them. The length of the CDR3 is 12 residues. The V gene's germline CDR1 is SGHTA and CDR2 FQGNSA. CDR3 residues: CASSLETYEQYF. In DNA, the CDR3 is TGTGCCAGCAGCTTAGAAACCTACGAGCAGTACTTC. The entire variable domain, with the rest obtained from reference TRBV7-2 and TRBJ2-7, is as follows: GAGVSQSPSNKVTEKGKDVELRCDPISGHTALYWYRQSLGQGLEFLIYFQGNSAPDKSGLPSDRFSAERTGGSVSTLTIQRTQQEDSAVYLCASSLETYEQYFGPGTRLTVT.

The chain uses TRBV10-3 and TRBJ1-4, with 8 bases that match TRBD1. V lost 5 bases, J lost 6 bases, and 5 bases stayed unmatched. From germline, CDR1 is ENHRY and CDR2 SYGVKD. The CDR3 spans 14 residues. The CDR3 here is CAISRGQDYEKLFF. The DNA of the CDR3 is TGTGCCATCAGTCGGGGACAGGATTATGAAAAACTGTTTTTT.

The rearrangement links TRBV5-1 to TRBJ2-7; a weak D match, TRBD1 (6 bases). The germline V and J ends were trimmed by 4 bases and 3 bases, with 14 bases remaining between them. From germline, CDR1 is SGHRS and CDR2 YFSETQ. The CDR3 spans 14 residues. CDR3 in DNA: TGCGCCAGCAGCCCGGACGGCAGGGGCTACGAGCAGTACTTC. Translating it yields CASSPDGRGYEQYF.

The chain joins TRBV27 to TRBJ1-5, with D perhaps TRBD1 (6 bases). The CDR3 contains 17 residues. Germline CDR1 reads MNHEY; CDR2 reads SMNVEV (reference sequence). Trimming cost V 0 bases and J 5 bases, with 17 bases left between them. The CDR3 region is CASSLSPGHGGYQPQHF. CDR3 bases: TGTGCCAGCAGTTTATCACCGGGACACGGCGGCTATCAGCCCCAGCATTTT.

This clone was seen a single time. The chain carries TRBV11-1 and TRBJ2-1; 7 bases line up with TRBD2. Germline trimming cut 1 base from V and 6 bases from J; bases unmatched to any gene: 12. CDR1 and CDR2 (germline): SGHAT, FQDESV (reference sequence). The CDR3 is 17 residues long. The CDR3 bases are TGTGCCAGCAGCTTAGGTATGGGGACTAATCTTGGCAATGAGCAGTTCTTC. Protein product: CASSLGMGTNLGNEQFF. The full variable domain, completed using reference TRBV11-1 and TRBJ2-1, is EAEVAQSPRYKITEKSQAVAFWCDPISGHATLYWYRQILGQGPELLVQFQDESVVDDSQLPKDRFSAERLKGVDSTLKIQPAELGDSAMYLCASSLGMGTNLGNEQFFGPGTRLTVL.

This sequence joins TRBV10-3 and TRBJ2-3, with 9 bases fitting TRBD1. Trimming removed 7 bases from V and 0 bases from J; junction bases left unmatched: 5. The CDR3 is 15 amino acids. Germline V CDR1 and CDR2: ENHRY, SYGVKD. CDR3 nucleotide sequence: TGTGCCATCAAGAAAGACAGGGGGAGCACAGATACGCAGTATTTT. Protein sequence: CAIKKDRGSTDTQYF.

The chain combines TRBV18 with TRBJ2-1, with D perhaps assigned TRBD1 or TRBD2 (5 bases each). Germline V gives CDR1 KGHSH, CDR2 LQKENI. The CDR3 runs 14 residues. Trimming stripped 1 base from V and 8 bases from J, with 12 bases between. CDR3 sequence (DNA): TGTGCCAGCTCACCACGGGGGAGAGAAGATGAGCAGTTCTTC. Its translation: CASSPRGREDEQFF.